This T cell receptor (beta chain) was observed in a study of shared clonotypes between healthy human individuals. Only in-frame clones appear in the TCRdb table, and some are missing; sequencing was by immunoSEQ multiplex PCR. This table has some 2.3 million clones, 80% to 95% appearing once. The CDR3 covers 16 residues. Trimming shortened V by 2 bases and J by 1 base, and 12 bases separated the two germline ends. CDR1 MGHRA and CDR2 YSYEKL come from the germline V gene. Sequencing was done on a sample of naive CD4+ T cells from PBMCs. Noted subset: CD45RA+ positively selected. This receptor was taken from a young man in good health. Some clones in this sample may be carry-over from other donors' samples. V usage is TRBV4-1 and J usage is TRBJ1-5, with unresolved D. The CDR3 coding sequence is TGCGCCAGCAGCCAACCCACTGCAATCAGCAATCAGCCCCAGCATTTT. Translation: CASSQPTAISNQPQHF.